This TCR beta chain was sequenced in a study of low-dose radiotherapy and immunotherapy resistance in tumors. Overall study: The study gave Cohort 2 1 Gy per fraction every two weeks, totaling 13 Gy over 26 weeks.

First-strand cDNA used TRAV- and TRBV-specific primers, covering alpha and beta chains. TCRs underwent approximately 20 PCR cycles of amplification with a constant-region primer and V-primer adapter. Via MiXCR, TCRdb re-called the reads, giving one row per CDR3 protein. The sample has 85,000 to 95,000 distinct CDR3 sequences; 20% to 25% are singletons. Time point described: after trial treatment. The treatment was: LDRT plus nivolumab, ipilimumab, low-dose cyclophosphamide and aspirin (RACIN trial). In its sample, this clonotype was seen many times. The sequence was collected from a female donor with ovarian cancer. The sequencing here drew on PBMCs, taken after low-dose radiotherapy plus immunotherapy.

CDR3 protein: CASSQEARDYGYTF. CDR3 sequence (DNA): TGCGCCAGCAGCCAAGAGGCCAGGGACTATGGCTACACCTTC. The V gene is TRBV4-1, the J gene TRBJ1-2, with TRBD1 as a possible D gene (5 bases). Trimming took 0 bases from V and 3 from J, leaving 8 bases between them. CDR3 length equals 14 residues. CDR1 is MGHRA and CDR2 is YSYEKL in the germline V gene.